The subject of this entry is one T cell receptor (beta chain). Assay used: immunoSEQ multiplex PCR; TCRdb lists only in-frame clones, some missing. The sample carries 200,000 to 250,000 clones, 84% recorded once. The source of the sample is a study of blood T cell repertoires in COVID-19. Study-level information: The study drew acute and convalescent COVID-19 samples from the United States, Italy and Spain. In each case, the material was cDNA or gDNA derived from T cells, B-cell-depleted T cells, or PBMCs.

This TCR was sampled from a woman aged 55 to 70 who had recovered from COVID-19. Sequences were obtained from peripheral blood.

As DNA, the CDR3 is TGTGCCAGTAGTATCGACAGGGAAACCTATAATTCACCCCTCCACTTT. Protein: CASSIDRETYNSPLHF. The chain couples TRBV19 to TRBJ1-6; 7 nucleotides agree with TRBD1. This CDR3 region has 16 residues. Unmatched junction bases numbered 4, after V lost 3 bases and J lost 2 bases. CDR1 is LNHDA and CDR2 is SQIVND in the germline V gene (reference sequence). The whole variable domain, remainder taken from reference TRBV19 and TRBJ1-6, is DGGITQSPKYLFRKEGQNVTLSCEQNLNHDAMYWYRQDPGQGLRLIYYSQIVNDFQKGDIAEGYSVSREKKESFPLTVTSAQKNPTAFYLCASSIDRETYNSPLHFGNGTRLTVT.